This T cell receptor beta chain was recorded in a study of early T cells in non-severe SARS-CoV-2 infection. Study in general: Bulk RNA taken from unsorted whole blood was sequenced, leaving chains unpaired. General study results and limits: There was a bias toward anti-spike CD8 responses in VDJdb matching, which missed private and CD4 specificities.

This clonotype was seen a few times. Its cognate antigen is unknown. The trim removed 8 bases at V and 4 bases at J, leaving 6 bases unmatched. This CDR3 comprises 13 residues. CDR1 is DFQATT, CDR2 SNEGSKA, per germline (reference sequence). The TCR library protocol attached unique molecular identifiers to the individual cDNA molecules. TCRdb redid the calling of the 5' RACE reads with MiXCR, one entry per CDR3 protein. The table records 70,000 to 85,000 distinct CDR3 sequences, 12% of them present only once. This clonotype was sampled from an adult who was a healthcare worker with PCR-confirmed SARS-CoV-2 infection or an uninfected control (not recorded which). The gene calls are TRBV20-1 and TRBJ1-1; 11 nucleotides align to TRBD1. Sequences were obtained from whole blood. The CDR3 coding sequence is TGCAGTCCGGGGACAGGGGGAGCCACTGAAGCTTTCTTT. Translating it yields CSPGTGGATEAFF.